This TCR beta chain was retrieved from a study of beta chain features in type 1 diabetes. Study-level findings and limits: Within each of all four CD4+ subsets, Type 1 diabetes patients had TCRB CDR3s that were moderately but significantly shorter. VDJ junctions from patients with type 1 diabetes contained fewer insertions and more deletions.

The whole isolated RNA underwent reverse transcription, so sequencing captured expressed TCRB transcripts. Clones were sequenced by immunoSEQ multiplex PCR, and TCRdb holds only the in-frame ones, with some missing. The sample yields around 600,000 clones, 9.5% to 15% seen once. Every single donor gave one heparinised blood draw, and these averaged about 110 mL. Comment on this clone: Its antigen is unidentified. Other DNA sequences in the same sample also yield this CDR3.

The V segment lost 0 bases and the J segment 7 bases; nucleotides outside the gene matches: 4. The CDR3 contains 15 residues. Germline V gene sequence: CDR1 SGDLS, CDR2 YYNGEE. Sequenced sample: naive CD4+ T cells from blood. V and J are TRBV9 and TRBJ1-6; 7 bases line up with TRBD1. The sequence was collected from a man aged 25-45 years with type 1 diabetes. CDR3 nucleotides: TGTGCCAGCAGCGTAGCCGGACAGGCAAATTCACCCCTCCACTTT. Its protein is CASSVAGQANSPLHF.